These 27 T cell receptor beta chains originate from one sample sequenced in a study of blood T cells in healthy people across ages (dated by TCRdb to the mid-2010s). Libraries were constructed by 5' RACE. Sequencing used an Illumina HiSeq 2500. A second PCR of roughly 6 to 11 cycles was run with a J-beta primer mix and a sample-barcoded 5' primer. TCRdb itself trimmed the public reads at Q25 with fastp, ran MiXCR and retained productive beta chains. Records with the same CDR3 protein are collapsed into one entry carrying the most frequent genes and DNA. This sample lists fewer than 1,000,000 distinct CDR3 sequences; less than 60% were detected once. The top ten clonotypes cover 15% to 20% of the sample. Sequencing was carried out using blood. All receptors derive from a man older than 75 in good health.

On this clonotype itself: A clone one base away is much larger, so this may be a read error. The gene calls are TRBV5-1 and TRBJ2-3, with D uncertain. This CDR3 has 15 residues. V dropped 6 bases and J dropped 2 bases, with 16 bases sitting between them. CDR1 and CDR2 from the germline V gene are SGHRS and YFSETQ. The CDR3, as DNA: TGCGCCAGCAACCGAGGCAGGAGAACCACAGATACGCAGTATTTT. Encoded protein: CASNRGRRTTDTQYF.

The CDR3 reads CASRLLAGEYEQYF. Here the CDR3 DNA reads TGTGCCAGCAGGCTACTAGCGGGAGAATACGAGCAGTACTTC. The chain links TRBV6-5 to TRBJ2-7; the match to TRBD2 covers 11 bases. The CDR3 is made up of 14 amino acids. The V gene's germline CDR1 is MNHEY and CDR2 SVGAGI. J gave up 4 bases and V 6 bases, and 5 bases lay outside the gene matches.

The chain links TRBV12-3 or TRBV12-4 to TRBJ1-2; D gene unclear. This CDR3 contains 16 residues. With 6 bases removed from V and 2 bases from J, the gap between germline ends came to 19 bases. CDR3 amino acids: CASSSPLRGGNYGYTF. The DNA for the CDR3 is TGTGCCAGCAGCTCCCCCCTACGGGGAGGGAACTATGGCTACACCTTC.

The chain is built from TRBV28 and TRBJ2-7, with D hard to call. V was clipped by 7 bases and J by 0 bases, with 16 bases between them. Germline CDR1 is MDHEN and CDR2 is SYDVKM. This CDR3 region has 15 residues. CDR3 sequence reads: CASKRRDWLSYEQYF. The CDR3 bases are TGTGCCAGCAAAAGGAGAGACTGGCTCTCCTACGAGCAGTACTTC.

This clonotype was counted at least ten times. The J gene is TRBJ2-7, the V gene TRBV4-2; D gene unclear. The CDR3 length is 11 residues. Trimming stripped 5 bases from V and 6 bases from J, with 8 bases between. CDR1 and CDR2 (germline): LGHNA, YNFKEQ. CDR3 DNA: TGTGCCAGCAGCGAAGGCGGCGAGCAGTACTTC. Encoded protein: CASSEGGEQYF.

This clonotype was counted at least ten times. The chain employs TRBV7-2 and TRBJ2-7, with 8 bases lining up with TRBD2. The CDR3 loop spans 15 amino acids. V dropped 5 bases and J dropped 0; count of bases not matched to a gene: 6. Germline CDR1 SGHTA, CDR2 FQGNSA. The CDR3 coding sequence is TGTGCCAGCAGCCCTATAGCGGGAAACTCCTACGAGCAGTACTTC. This sequence encodes CASSPIAGNSYEQYF.

This rearrangement joins TRBV12-3 or TRBV12-4 to TRBJ2-4, with D possibly TRBD2 on 5 matching bases. V was pared by 6 bases and J by 0 bases, with 12 bases between. There are 15 residues in the CDR3. For the CDR3, the DNA is TGTGCCAGCAGCCGGACTCTTCTAGCCAAAAACATTCAGTACTTC. Its translation: CASSRTLLAKNIQYF.

The V call is TRBV10-3, the J call TRBJ1-2; D unclear. Germline V lookup: CDR1 ENHRY, CDR2 SYGVKD. V dropped 0 bases and J dropped 8 bases, with 16 bases sitting between them. CDR3 length equals 15 residues. CDR3 sequence: CAISESKNPTGGYTF. The CDR3 DNA reads TGTGCCATCAGTGAGTCGAAAAATCCCACCGGAGGCTACACCTTC.

The rearrangement links TRBV28 to TRBJ2-3; no clear D. CDR3 size: 16 residues. From germline, CDR1 is MDHEN and CDR2 SYDVKM. Deletions cut 3 bases from V and 8 bases from J, with 21 bases between. CDR3 in DNA: TGTGCCAGCAGTTTGACTCGGGCCCAACCTCCGAGTACGCAGTATTTT. It encodes CASSLTRAQPPSTQYF.

This clonotype was detected a few times. V and J are TRBV7-2 and TRBJ2-5; either TRBD1 or TRBD2 may fit D (6 bases each). Per germline, CDR1 SGHTA and CDR2 FQGNSA. This CDR3 has 15 amino acids. The V end lost 0 bases, the J end lost 1 base, and 9 bases lay between the germline ends. As DNA, the CDR3 is TGTGCCAGCAGCTTAGCGGGGGGCCTCCAAGAGACCCAGTACTTC. It codes for CASSLAGGLQETQYF.

The genes are TRBV14 and TRBJ2-5; 8 bases match TRBD2. CDR1 and CDR2 (germline): SGHDN, FVKESK. J was trimmed by 5 bases and V by 0 bases; bases with no gene match: 8. The CDR3 totals 16 residues. The CDR3 DNA reads as TGTGCCAGCAGCCAAGAAGGCGGGAGGAGTTGGGAGACCCAGTACTTC. Amino acids: CASSQEGGRSWETQYF.

The genes are TRBV20-1 and TRBJ2-7; TRBD1 matches 7 bases. The J call may be wrong; the DNA end is better matched by TRBJ2-5. This CDR3 is 13 amino acids long. The V gene's germline CDR1 is DFQATT and CDR2 SNEGSKA (reference sequence). The DNA for the CDR3 is TGCAGTGCTAGAGGGGGGACAGAAGAGACCCAGTACTTC. Encoded protein: CSARGGTEETQYF.

This clonotype occurred many times. J is TRBJ2-7 and V is TRBV6-5, with 13 bases matching TRBD2. The V gene's germline CDR1 is MNHEY and CDR2 SVGAGI. The V segment lost 5 bases and the J segment 2 bases; nucleotides outside the gene matches: 3. This CDR3 has 15 residues. The CDR3 DNA is TGTGCCAGCAGTGAGGGACTAGCGGGAACCTACGAGCAGTACTTC. This encodes CASSEGLAGTYEQYF.

The rearrangement joins TRBV27 to TRBJ2-1; no firm D call. The V end lost 2 bases, the J end lost 8 bases, and 19 bases lay between the germline ends. Germline V gene sequence: CDR1 MNHEY, CDR2 SMNVEV (reference sequence). The CDR3 is made up of 16 amino acids. The CDR3 reads CASSLRVGELAYEQFF. The DNA for the CDR3 is TGTGCCAGCAGTTTAAGGGTTGGGGAATTAGCATATGAGCAGTTCTTC.

This sequence joins TRBV12-3 or TRBV12-4 and TRBJ2-1; 10 bases match TRBD2. The CDR3 sequence is 16 residues long. V lost 3 bases to trimming and J lost 5 bases; unmatched junction nucleotides: 7. The CDR3 region has the DNA TGTGCCAGCAGTTTGGGTGCGGGACTAGCGCACAATGAGCAGTTCTTC. Protein product: CASSLGAGLAHNEQFF.

The gene calls are TRBV29-1 and TRBJ2-1; no definite D call. Trimming cost V 1 base and J 5 bases, with 9 bases left between them. This CDR3 spans 13 amino acids. Germline-derived CDR1 and CDR2 are SQVTM and ANQGSEA. CDR3 sequence (DNA): TGCAGCGTTGAAGGTCCACCCCACAATGAGCAGTTCTTC. This translates into CSVEGPPHNEQFF.

V gene TRBV7-2 combines with J gene TRBJ1-5; no clear D. The ends were cut back, 1 base at V and 3 bases at J, with 10 bases in the middle. This CDR3 is built from 15 residues. Germline V CDR1 and CDR2: SGHTA, FQGNSA. CDR3 region: CASSLVPYANQPQHF. As DNA, the CDR3 is TGTGCCAGCAGCTTAGTTCCCTACGCCAATCAGCCCCAGCATTTT.

The V gene is TRBV14, the J gene TRBJ2-1; D is possibly TRBD2 (5 bases). This CDR3 region has 15 residues. Germline CDR1 SGHDN, CDR2 FVKESK. Trimming pared 2 bases from V and 15 bases from J, leaving 23 bases between. CDR3: CASSQIRANRRLLFF. CDR3 nucleotides: TGTGCCAGCAGCCAAATTCGGGCCAACCGGAGGTTGCTGTTCTTC.

The chain links TRBV7-3 to TRBJ2-2, with D perhaps matching TRBD2 (6 bases). Trimming shortened V by 1 base and J by 6 bases, and 12 bases separated the two germline ends. The length of the CDR3 is 15 residues. Germline lookup yields CDR1 SGHTA and CDR2 FQGTGA. This CDR3 reads CASSLRPGGSGELFF. The CDR3 nucleotides read TGTGCCAGCAGCTTAAGGCCTGGGGGGTCCGGGGAGCTGTTTTTT.

This chain links TRBV28 with TRBJ2-1, with a tentative D call TRBD2 (7 bases). Germline assignment: CDR1 MDHEN and CDR2 SYDVKM. The CDR3 has 13 residues. V was clipped by 7 bases and J by 8 bases, with 15 bases between them. CDR3: CASNSGYRDEQFF. The CDR3, as DNA: TGTGCCAGCAATAGCGGGTACAGGGATGAGCAGTTCTTC. The full variable domain, completed using reference TRBV28 and TRBJ2-1, is DVKVTQSSRYLVKRTGEKVFLECVQDMDHENMFWYRQDPGLGLRLIYFSYDVKMKEKGDIPEGYSVSREKKERFSLILESASTNQTSMYLCASNSGYRDEQFFGPGTRLTVL.

This clonotype appeared a single time. V is TRBV29-1 and J is TRBJ2-1; D is unresolved. Trimming left V 3 bases short and J 7 bases short, with 10 bases between. The CDR3 spans 12 residues. The germline V gene has CDR1 SQVTM and CDR2 ANQGSEA. The CDR3 loop is CSVDPGSNEQFF. The CDR3 nucleotides are TGCAGCGTTGACCCAGGAAGTAATGAGCAGTTCTTC.

About this clonotype itself: An end of the junction does not agree with germline; a read error may underlie this. The chain recombines TRBV6-6 with TRBJ1-1, with TRBD1 as a possible D gene (5 bases). The CDR3 is 11 amino acids. CDR1 is MNHNY, CDR2 SVGAGI, per germline (reference sequence). The CDR3 is CASSQGSEAYF. The CDR3 region has the DNA TGTGCCAGCAGTCAGGGCAGTGAAGCTTACTTT.

In its sample, this clonotype was seen many times. This chain uses TRBV7-3 with TRBJ2-3; the match to TRBD2 covers 7 bases. The germline CDR1 and CDR2 sequences are SGHTA and FQGTGA. J lost 2 bases, V lost 5 bases, and 13 bases had no gene match. The CDR3 is 17 amino acids. The CDR3 here is CASSPQGGAGYTDTQYF. The CDR3 DNA reads TGTGCCAGCAGCCCTCAGGGAGGGGCGGGATACACAGATACGCAGTATTTT.

The chain employs TRBV7-2 and TRBJ2-3; D unresolved. Germline-derived CDR1 and CDR2 are SGHTA and FQGNSA. V gave up 4 bases and J gave up 4 bases, with 12 bases separating them. This CDR3 comprises 14 residues. The chain's CDR3 is CASSSPTLPDTQYF. CDR3 coding DNA: TGTGCCAGCAGCTCCCCCACGCTACCAGATACGCAGTATTTT.

This clonotype was seen only a few times. The rearrangement joins TRBV28 to TRBJ1-2; D remains ambiguous. CDR3 length equals 14 residues. The germline V and J ends were trimmed by 5 bases and 5 bases, with 15 bases remaining between them. Germline CDR1 MDHEN, CDR2 SYDVKM. The CDR3 is CASSVYPRMYGYTF. The CDR3 DNA follows: TGTGCCAGCAGTGTCTATCCCCGGATGTATGGCTACACCTTC.

As to this clonotype: This could be a read error, since a much larger clone is one nucleotide away. V usage is TRBV4-2 and J usage is TRBJ2-5; tentative D call: TRBD2 (5 bases). Germline V lookup: CDR1 LGHNA, CDR2 YNFKEQ. The CDR3 extends over 15 amino acids. CDR3 in DNA: TGTACCAGCAGCCAAGATCCGGGGAATTGGGAGACCCAGTACTTC. It is translated as CTSSQDPGNWETQYF.

This clonotype has a handful of counts. The chain recombines TRBV7-2 with TRBJ2-5; D unclear. CDR3 length: 13 amino acids. The V end lost 0 bases, the J end lost 5 bases, and 7 bases lay between the germline ends. Germline V gene data show CDR1 as SGHTA and CDR2 as FQGNSA. CDR3 nucleotides: TGTGCCAGCAGCTTAGCGGGGATGGAGACCCAGTACTTC. Translating it yields CASSLAGMETQYF.